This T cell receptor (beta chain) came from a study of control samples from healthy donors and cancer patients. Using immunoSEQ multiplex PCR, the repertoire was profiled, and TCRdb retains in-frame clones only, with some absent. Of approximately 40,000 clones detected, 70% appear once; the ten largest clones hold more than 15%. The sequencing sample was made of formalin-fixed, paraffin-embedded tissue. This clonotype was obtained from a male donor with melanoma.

The DNA for the CDR3 is TGTGCCAGCATCCGGGAGCACGGGGAGCTGTTTTTT. This translates into CASIREHGELFF. The genes are TRBV6-5 and TRBJ2-2; D is perhaps TRBD2 (6 bases). V lost 7 bases and J lost 7, with 10 bases in between. CDR3 length: 12 residues. Germline CDR1 MNHEY, CDR2 SVGAGI.